This T cell receptor beta chain was documented in a study of immune evolution from preneoplasia to lung adenocarcinoma. Study-wide results and limits: Later-stage lesions appeared to have more T cells, more diversity, less clonality.

Note on this clone: The antigen remains unidentified.

Between the mid-2010s and the late 2010s, patients underwent resection in Japan or China. Histologic diagnosis was independently verified by two lung pathologists. Some clones are missing from TCRdb's copy, which holds only in-frame ones; the method was immunoSEQ multiplex PCR. The data contain 2,500 to 3,000 clones, 81% of them singletons. The V end was cut by 6 bases, the J end by 2 bases, with 17 bases between. CDR3 size: 15 residues. The origin of this receptor is a person aged 55-85 years with lung adenocarcinoma. The chain is built from TRBV6-7 and TRBJ2-7; D may match TRBD1 or TRBD2 (5 bases each). TRBV6-7 is an ORF, with its function uncertain. Specimen: FFPE adjacent normal lung tissue. CDR3 DNA: TGTGCCAGCAGGGTCATCCGGGGCGACGCCTACGAGCAGTACTTC. This translates into CASRVIRGDAYEQYF.